Following are 27 T cell receptor beta chains from one sample sequenced in a study of T cells in Graves' hyperthyroidism and ophthalmopathy. Amplified TCR beta CDR3 regions came from RNA transcripts. The TCR CDR3 first-round RT-PCR relied on the HTBI primer set. TCRdb processed the multiplex PCR reads anew with MiXCR; each CDR3 protein has one entry. This sample has 600,000 to 800,000 distinct CDR3 sequences; 35% occur once, and the top ten carry roughly 30%. Sample: blood. These receptors were taken from a woman in her thirties or forties with Graves' hyperthyroidism.

This clonotype was picked up a small number of times. The V call is TRBV20-1, the J call TRBJ2-7; D is possibly TRBD2 (5 bases). Germline CDR1 and CDR2: DFQATT and SNEGSKA (reference sequence). The CDR3 consists of 12 residues. Deletions cut 2 bases from V and 7 bases from J, with 12 bases between. The CDR3 DNA is TGCAGTGCTAGAACTCGGTCGGGGGAGCAGTACTTC. This sequence encodes CSARTRSGEQYF.

With regard to this clonotype: This may stem from a read error, because a much larger clone lies one nucleotide away. V usage is TRBV7-2 and J usage is TRBJ1-1; D is unresolved. The CDR3 has 14 amino acids. Trimming left V 5 bases short and J 10 bases short, with 20 bases between. Germline V gene data show CDR1 as SGHTA and CDR2 as FQGNSA. CDR3 DNA: TGTGCCAGCAGCGGACCCGGGGTCGGACCTGGAGCTTTCTTT. Residues: CASSGPGVGPGAFF.

A note on this clonotype: This may stem from a read error, because a much larger clone lies one nucleotide away. This chain joins TRBV5-5 and TRBJ1-2, with TRBD1 matching over 7 bases. Germline V gene sequence: CDR1 SGHKS, CDR2 YYEKEE (reference sequence). This CDR3 spans 16 amino acids. V shed 4 bases and J 5 bases; nucleotides not matched to a gene: 14. The CDR3 loop is CASSPFTGTDLYGYTF. The CDR3 bases are TGTGCCAGCAGCCCCTTCACCGGGACAGATCTGTATGGCTACACCTTC.

The rearrangement uses TRBV29-1 and TRBJ1-1; no reliable D call. The length of the CDR3 is 12 residues. Between the trimmed V and J ends, which lost 8 bases and 6 bases, there was a span of 16 bases. Germline assignment: CDR1 SQVTM and CDR2 ANQGSEA. CDR3 DNA sequence: TGCAGCACCGCGGGGTCGACTGCTGAAGCTTTCTTT. This translates into CSTAGSTAEAFF.

This clonotype was detected only a few times. This chain uses TRBV7-9 with TRBJ2-1, with no clear D. Germline CDR1 SEHNR, CDR2 FQNEAQ (reference sequence). This CDR3 is built from 15 residues. The germline V and J ends were trimmed by 5 bases and 4 bases, with 15 bases remaining between them. As DNA, the CDR3 is TGTGCCAGCAGCCTCCATTTGACCGGTTACAATGAGCAGTTCTTC. Residues: CASSLHLTGYNEQFF.

The rearrangement uses TRBV18 and TRBJ2-7, with TRBD1 matching over 7 bases. V trimming: 4 bases; J trimming: 5 bases; junction bases outside the gene matches: 8. The germline gives CDR1 KGHSH, CDR2 LQKENI. The CDR3 is made up of 14 amino acids. In nucleotides, the CDR3 is TGTGCCAGCTCACAGGGACAGTTCTCGAACGAGCAGTACTTC. This translates into CASSQGQFSNEQYF.

There are a few counts of this clonotype. V is TRBV5-1 and J is TRBJ1-1; TRBD1 agrees at 7 bases. CDR3 length: 14 amino acids. V shed 4 bases, J shed 5 bases, and the junction held 8 bases outside the gene matches. The germline gives CDR1 SGHRS, CDR2 YFSETQ. The CDR3, as DNA: TGCGCCAGCAGCCAGAACATACAGGGGACTGAAGCTTTCTTT. Its protein is CASSQNIQGTEAFF.

V and J are TRBV10-3 and TRBJ1-5; tentative D call: TRBD1 (5 bases). Per the germline V gene, CDR1 is ENHRY and CDR2 is SYGVKD. The CDR3 length is 15 residues. V was pared by 4 bases and J by 3 bases, with 13 bases between. CDR3: CAISARLGVNQPQHF. The CDR3 DNA reads TGTGCCATCAGTGCGCGTTTGGGGGTCAATCAGCCCCAGCATTTT.

This clonotype has only one observation. V usage is TRBV9 and J usage is TRBJ2-7; 9 bases are shared with TRBD1. Germline V gene lookup returns CDR1 SGDLS and CDR2 YYNGEE. V was clipped by 4 bases and J by 7 bases; unmatched bases: 12. The CDR3 has 15 residues. Written as DNA, the CDR3 is TGTGCCAGCAGCTGGAAGACAGGGGGTTCCGGGGAGCAGTACTTC. This gives the protein CASSWKTGGSGEQYF.

Many counts were recorded for this clonotype. The rearrangement links TRBV2 to TRBJ1-5; D is unclear. Germline loops: CDR1 SNHLY, CDR2 FYNNEI. This CDR3 region has 15 residues. V was clipped by 6 bases and J by 0 bases, with 12 bases between them. The CDR3 DNA is TGTGCCAGCAGCGTAGAATTATTTAGCAATCAGCCCCAGCATTTT. It translates to CASSVELFSNQPQHF.

This clonotype turned up a few times. This rearrangement joins TRBV4-3 to TRBJ2-5; no clear D. The CDR3 loop spans 16 amino acids. V dropped 0 bases and J dropped 5 bases, with 16 bases sitting between them. Germline V lookup: CDR1 LGHNA, CDR2 YSLEER. In DNA, the CDR3 is TGCGCCAGCAGCCAAGATTCCGGCGTCTTACGGGAGACCCAGTACTTC. This translates into CASSQDSGVLRETQYF.

This clonotype was seen many times. The chain is built from TRBV2 and TRBJ2-2; 9 nucleotides line up with TRBD2. The CDR3 consists of 16 residues. The J segment lost 4 bases and the V segment lost 2 bases, leaving 5 bases of the junction unmatched. Germline CDR1 SNHLY, CDR2 FYNNEI. This CDR3 is CASSEIAGVVTGELFF. The CDR3 DNA reads as TGTGCCAGCAGTGAAATAGCGGGAGTAGTCACCGGGGAGCTGTTTTTT.

This clonotype has a count of ten or more. The V and J genes are TRBV29-1 and TRBJ2-7; no firm D call. The CDR3 spans 14 residues. Trimming pared 6 bases from V and 0 bases from J, leaving 15 bases between. Germline CDR1 is SQVTM and CDR2 is ANQGSEA. The CDR3 sequence: CSVTQKGHSYEQYF. In nucleotides, the CDR3 is TGCAGCGTCACCCAGAAAGGGCACTCCTACGAGCAGTACTTC.

This clonotype occurred many times. The chain is built from TRBV20-1 and TRBJ2-7; TRBD2 might be the D (6 bases). V shed 3 bases and J shed 3 bases, with 12 bases lying between them. Germline lookup yields CDR1 DFQATT and CDR2 SNEGSKA (reference sequence). The CDR3 is 13 amino acids. This CDR3 reads CSARGSSGYEQYF. In DNA, the CDR3 is TGCAGTGCTAGGGGGAGTAGCGGCTACGAGCAGTACTTC.

The CDR3 here is CASSFGDFWDYGYTF. CDR3 sequence (DNA): TGTGCCAGCAGTTTCGGGGACTTCTGGGACTATGGCTACACCTTC. The V and J genes are TRBV2 and TRBJ1-2; D is possibly TRBD1 (5 bases). The CDR3 runs to 15 residues. The V gene lost 5 bases and the J gene lost 3 bases, with 16 bases spanning the gap. In germline, CDR1 is SNHLY, CDR2 FYNNEI. Complete variable domain (other parts from reference TRBV2 and TRBJ1-2): EPEVTQTPSHQVTQMGQEVILRCVPISNHLYFYWYRQILGQKVEFLVSFYNNEISEKSEIFDDQFSVERPDGSNFTLKIRSTKLEDSAMYFCASSFGDFWDYGYTFGSGTRLTVV.

There are many counts of this clonotype. The chain combines TRBV5-4 with TRBJ2-5; D remains unclear. Per the germline V gene, CDR1 is SGHNT and CDR2 is YYREEE (reference sequence). The CDR3 totals 13 residues. V was cut by 5 bases and J by 5 bases, with 13 bases left in between. DNA for the CDR3: TGTGCCAGCAGTTGGGGTGGCAGGGAGACCCAGTACTTC. Translated: CASSWGGRETQYF. Full variable domain (missing parts from reference TRBV5-4 and TRBJ2-5): ETGVTQSPTHLIKTRGQQVTLRCSSQSGHNTVSWYQQALGQGPQFIFQYYREEENGRGNFPPRFSGLQFPNYSSELNVNALELDDSALYLCASSWGGRETQYFGPGTRLLVL.

This clonotype has a count of ten or more. The chain uses TRBV7-3 and TRBJ2-7, with D maybe TRBD2 (6 bases). Germline values: CDR1 SGHTA, CDR2 FQGTGA. The CDR3 spans 14 residues. Between the trimmed V and J ends, which lost 4 bases and 7 bases, there was a span of 17 bases. CDR3 amino acids: CASSSGSSVGEQYF. The CDR3 coding sequence is TGTGCCAGCAGCTCCGGATCTAGCGTTGGTGAGCAGTACTTC.

This clonotype has ten or more counts. This rearrangement joins TRBV12-3 or TRBV12-4 to TRBJ2-6; 7 positions match TRBD1. This CDR3 is 16 amino acids long. J lost 2 bases, V lost 6 bases, and 7 bases had no gene match. CDR3 nucleotide sequence: TGTGCCAGCAGAAACGTAGGGGGCGCTGGGGCCAACGTCCTGACTTTC. It yields the protein CASRNVGGAGANVLTF.

The rearrangement joins TRBV7-2 to TRBJ1-6; tentative D call: TRBD1 (5 bases). The CDR3 contains 12 residues. Germline-derived CDR1 and CDR2 are SGHTA and FQGNSA. The V end was cut by 5 bases, the J end by 10 bases, with 9 bases between. Here the CDR3 DNA reads TGTGCCAGCAGCGGGGGGTCGTCACCCCTCCACTTT. Translating it yields CASSGGSSPLHF.

This clonotype was recorded at least ten times. CDR3 sequence reads: CSGGVERFTEAFF. CDR3 nucleotide sequence: TGCAGCGGAGGAGTCGAGAGATTCACTGAAGCTTTCTTT. The rearrangement joins TRBV29-1 to TRBJ1-1; D ambiguous. The V and J ends lost 7 bases and 4 bases respectively, with 16 bases between them. Germline V gene sequence: CDR1 SQVTM, CDR2 ANQGSEA. This CDR3 comprises 13 residues.

This clonotype was recorded at least ten times. V gene TRBV7-9 combines with J gene TRBJ1-2; D gene unclear. CDR3 length equals 14 residues. The V end lost 5 bases, the J end lost 5 bases, and 15 bases lay between the germline ends. Germline V gene lookup returns CDR1 SEHNR and CDR2 FQNEAQ (reference sequence). The CDR3 reads CASSPIEILYGYTF. CDR3 in DNA: TGTGCCAGCAGCCCTATCGAGATACTATATGGCTACACCTTC.

This clonotype was observed many times. The chain couples TRBV19 to TRBJ2-2; maybe TRBD2 (5 bases). Trimming took off 6 bases at V and 0 bases at J, with 14 bases between the two ends. The V gene's germline CDR1 is LNHDA and CDR2 SQIVND (reference sequence). The CDR3 has 16 amino acids. CDR3 nucleotides: TGTGCCAGTAGACGGCTTGAGGGATCGAACACCGGGGAGCTGTTTTTT. Encoded protein: CASRRLEGSNTGELFF.

The V call is TRBV28, the J call TRBJ1-5; 9 bases agree with TRBD1. This CDR3 region has 15 residues. V lost 5 bases, J lost 6 bases, and 8 bases stayed unmatched. CDR1 and CDR2 from the germline V gene are MDHEN and SYDVKM. DNA for the CDR3: TGTGCCAGCAGTAACACAGGGGGCGGTGTTCAGCCCCAGCATTTT. This gives the protein CASSNTGGGVQPQHF.

This chain connects TRBV6-5 to TRBJ2-7; 10 positions match TRBD2. With 0 bases clipped from V and 3 bases from J, the junction kept 5 bases outside the gene matches. The CDR3 covers 16 residues. Germline V gene sequence: CDR1 MNHEY, CDR2 SVGAGI. CDR3 sequence reads: CASSYSPLAGVYEQYF. The DNA of the CDR3 is TGTGCCAGCAGTTACTCTCCTCTAGCGGGAGTCTACGAGCAGTACTTC.

This clonotype was picked up one time. A read error may explain this, as a much larger clone is one base away. The chain employs TRBV2 and TRBJ2-5; possibly TRBD1 for D (6 bases). This CDR3 comprises 16 residues. Trimming pared 6 bases from V and 4 bases from J, leaving 21 bases between. Germline V gene sequence: CDR1 SNHLY, CDR2 FYNNEI. The CDR3 DNA sequence: TGTGCCAGCAGACTGGACCCATTGGGGGCGCGAGAGACCCAGTACTTC. It encodes CASRLDPLGARETQYF.

Many counts were recorded for this clonotype. This chain links TRBV29-1 with TRBJ2-2; D is ambiguous. The CDR3 length is 10 residues. Trimming cost V 4 bases and J 6 bases, with 3 bases left between them. The V gene's germline CDR1 is SQVTM and CDR2 ANQGSEA. The CDR3 DNA reads as TGCAGCGTTGGCTCCGGGGAGCTGTTTTTT. It specifies CSVGSGELFF.

The chain carries TRBV5-1 and TRBJ1-1, with TRBD1 matching over 9 bases. Germline trimming cut 1 base from V and 1 base from J; bases unmatched to any gene: 14. The CDR3 consists of 19 residues. CDR1 and CDR2 (germline): SGHRS, YFSETQ. CDR3: CASSLSGQGWGRWNTEAFF. The CDR3 DNA is TGCGCCAGCAGCTTGTCGGGACAGGGTTGGGGCCGATGGAACACTGAAGCTTTCTTT.